What follows are 12 T cell receptor beta chains derived from one specimen sequenced in a study of blood T cells in healthy people across ages. With a J-beta primer mix and a sample-barcoded 5' primer, a second PCR ran about 7 to 12 cycles. TCRdb analysed the 5' RACE reads with MiXCR anew, one entry per CDR3 protein. The sample contains 1.5 million to 2 million distinct CDR3 sequences, roughly 32% of which appear only once. Specimen: blood. Every receptor here comes from a woman between 25 and 40 years old in good health.

In this sample, this clonotype turned up a few times. The chain carries TRBV7-8 and TRBJ2-7; 7 nucleotides align to TRBD1. The CDR3 contains 11 residues. CDR1 is SGHVS and CDR2 is FQNEAQ in the germline V gene. Trimming cost V 4 bases and J 12 bases; bases outside gene matches: 6. The CDR3 DNA sequence: TGTGCCAGCAGCTCGACAGGGCATAGGTACTTC. It translates to CASSSTGHRYF.

This clonotype was counted at least ten times. The V gene is TRBV29-1, the J gene TRBJ1-2; the match to TRBD1 covers 10 bases. The CDR3 length is 14 residues. CDR1 and CDR2 from the germline V gene are SQVTM and ANQGSEA. The trim removed 3 bases at V and 5 bases at J, leaving 6 bases unmatched. The CDR3 sequence: CSVERGTGVYGYTF. The CDR3 bases are TGCAGCGTTGAGCGGGGGACAGGGGTGTATGGCTACACCTTC.

The rearrangement joins TRBV4-2 to TRBJ1-1, with D unresolved. Germline CDR1 is LGHNA and CDR2 is YNFKEQ. V was cut by 0 bases and J by 5 bases, with 7 bases left in between. The CDR3 runs 13 residues. In DNA form, the CDR3 reads TGTGCCAGCAGCCAAGAGCGCGCAACTGAAGCTTTCTTT. The encoded protein is CASSQERATEAFF.

This clonotype was counted only a few times. The genes are TRBV6-2 or TRBV6-3 and TRBJ2-7; 9 nucleotides match TRBD1. Germline V gene sequence: CDR1 MNHEY, CDR2 SVGEGT. The CDR3 covers 15 residues. V lost 2 bases and J lost 7; bases outside the gene matches: 9. This CDR3 reads CASSYDGTGSGEQYF. The CDR3 nucleotides are TGTGCCAGCAGTTACGACGGGACAGGGTCGGGTGAGCAGTACTTC.

As concerns this clonotype: A read error is possible here, since a much larger clone lies one base away. CDR3 residues: CAGSSRWDYLTTQYF. The CDR3 DNA reads as TGTGCCGGCAGCTCGAGGTGGGACTACCTAACGACCCAGTACTTC. The J gene is TRBJ2-5, the V gene TRBV11-2; 7 bases fit TRBD2. Per the germline V gene, CDR1 is SGHAT and CDR2 is FQNNGV. CDR3 length: 15 residues. The whole variable domain, filled in from reference TRBV11-2 and TRBJ2-5, reads EAGVAQSPRYKIIEKRQSVAFWCNPISGHATLYWYQQILGQGPKLLIQFQNNGVVDDSQLPKDRFSAERLKGVDSTLKIQPAKLEDSAVYLCAGSSRWDYLTTQYFGPGTRLLVL.

This clonotype was recorded a few times. The V call is TRBV28, the J call TRBJ2-5, with D perhaps matching TRBD2 (6 bases). V was cut by 7 bases and J by 5 bases, with 11 bases left in between. Germline V CDR1 and CDR2: MDHEN, SYDVKM. The CDR3 length is 12 residues. The CDR3 reads CASIGGKETQYF. CDR3 nucleotide sequence: TGTGCCAGCATCGGCGGGAAGGAGACCCAGTACTTC.

Notes on this clonotype: No DNA is shown, since the ends of the CDR3 on it are uncertain; the CDR3 is the one TCRdb lists. The CDR3 loop is CASSLVGIGNQPRHF. The chain is built from TRBV7-2 and TRBJ1-5. The CDR3 numbers 15 amino acids, ends counted. Germline assignment: CDR1 SGHTA and CDR2 FQGNSA.

The J gene is TRBJ1-1, the V gene TRBV6-6; D might be TRBD1 (6 bases). V lost 6 bases and J lost 8, with 16 bases in between. CDR3 length: 13 residues. Germline V gene lookup returns CDR1 MNHNY and CDR2 SVGAGI (reference sequence). The CDR3 DNA reads TGTGCCAGCAGCCGAATGGGGGGCACCGAAGCTTTCTTT. It translates to CASSRMGGTEAFF.

The J gene is TRBJ2-3, the V gene TRBV27, with D unresolved. The CDR3 loop spans 13 amino acids. V lost 8 bases, J lost 8 bases, and 17 bases lay in between. Germline V CDR1 and CDR2: MNHEY, SMNVEV (reference sequence). In nucleotides, the CDR3 is TGTGCCAGCGGAAGTTTCAGGTCAGGTACGCAGTATTTT. This sequence encodes CASGSFRSGTQYF.

The CDR3 DNA reads as TGCAGTACTCTTCGACAGGGTCTGGATGAGCAGTTCTTC. This sequence encodes CSTLRQGLDEQFF. The genes are TRBV20-1 and TRBJ2-1; the match to TRBD1 covers 7 bases. The CDR3 runs 13 residues. Looked up from germline, CDR1 is DFQATT and CDR2 is SNEGSKA (reference sequence). V was clipped by 8 bases and J by 8 bases; unmatched bases: 12.

The chain has TRBV2 and TRBJ2-3, with a weak D call TRBD1 (6 bases). Germline V CDR1 and CDR2: SNHLY, FYNNEI. V lost 10 bases and J 3 bases, leaving 17 bases between the germline ends. This CDR3 is 14 amino acids long. In DNA, the CDR3 is TGTGCCACCAAAATGGACAGAATAACAGATACGCAGTATTTT. This gives the protein CATKMDRITDTQYF.

This chain uses TRBV5-1 with TRBJ2-7; D not certain. Looked up from germline, CDR1 is SGHRS and CDR2 is YFSETQ. The germline V and J ends were trimmed by 0 bases and 1 base, with 5 bases remaining between them. The CDR3 totals 13 residues. CDR3 residues: CASSLEWSYEQYF. The CDR3, as DNA: TGCGCCAGCAGCTTGGAATGGTCCTACGAGCAGTACTTC.